The present entry profiles one T cell receptor beta chain with its context. Its antigen is unidentified. 13 Jbeta primers and 60 Vbeta primers were used for the PCR. The method was immunoSEQ multiplex PCR; TCRdb's version includes in-frame clones alone and lacks a portion of them. This table holds 200,000 to 250,000 clones, less than 85% found once. This sample is drawn from a study of cytomegalovirus exposure and HLA in healthy donors. Study-wide background: Of all 400 or so donors who were genotyped, roughly 81% belonged to the Caucasian-associated ancestry cluster.

The study's findings and limits: Later work found most CMV-associated TCR beta chains apparently HLA-restricted. Sequencing probably produced one cluster of sequence variants that were highly shared.

Healthy bone marrow donors formed the donor group. CDR1 and CDR2 from the germline V gene are MNHEY and SMNVEV (reference sequence). Between the trimmed V and J ends, which lost 4 bases and 1 base, there was a span of 14 bases. This CDR3 region has 16 residues. The V call is TRBV27, the J call TRBJ2-1; possibly TRBD2 for D (5 bases). The specimen was PBMCs. The TCR originated in a man aged 18 to 29 in good health and CMV-seronegative. CDR3 DNA sequence: TGTGCCAGCAGTTACCTTAGCGCGCTTTCCTACAATGAGCAGTTCTTC. Its protein is CASSYLSALSYNEQFF.